The rows below give T cell receptor beta chains drawn from one sample of a study of shared clonotypes between healthy human individuals. Some clones are missing from TCRdb's copy, which holds only in-frame ones; the method was immunoSEQ multiplex PCR. This sample carries around 1,900,000 clones, roughly 95% of them seen once, and the ten largest clones take around 1.8%. Sequenced: naive CD8+ T cells from PBMCs. Every receptor here comes from a man younger than 35 in good health. Some clones in this sample may be carry-over from other donors' samples. The CDR3 runs from the conserved cysteine through the conserved F or W. A D gene is named only where the DNA matches it firmly. Clone size is given for some rows only: seen once, a few or many times, or a class if the clone is expanded.

j_call d_call clone_size v_call cdr3_nt cdr3_aa
TRBJ1-1 - - TRBV4-1 TGCGCCAGCAGCCAAGTCCTTGGGACGAACACTGAAGCTTTCTTT CASSQVLGTNTEAFF
TRBJ1-2 TRBD1 - TRBV5-6 TGTGCCAGCAGTTATATGACAGGGACTAACTATGGCTACACCTTC CASSYMTGTNYGYTF
TRBJ2-2 - - TRBV7-8 TGTGCCAGCAGCCGAACGAACACCGGGGAGCTGTTTTTT CASSRTNTGELFF
TRBJ1-5 TRBD1 - TRBV27 TGTGCCAGCAGTTTACGACAGGGATGGAATCAGCCCCAGCATTTT CASSLRQGWNQPQHF
TRBJ2-4 TRBD1 - TRBV4-1 TGCGCCAGCAGTCGGACAGGGGGGACGAACATTCAGTACTTC CASSRTGGTNIQYF
TRBJ2-7 - - TRBV28 TGTGCCAGCAGTCCCTGGTCAGGGGATCCCGAGCAGTACTTC CASSPWSGDPEQYF
TRBJ1-1 TRBD1 - TRBV5-1 TGCGCCACCGGTCCCGACAGGGAGAACACTGAAGCTTTCTTT CATGPDRENTEAFF
TRBJ2-3 - - TRBV5-6 TGTGCCAGCAGCTTAGGGGGAGGGCCGACAGATACGCAGTATTTT CASSLGGGPTDTQYF
TRBJ2-1 - - TRBV4-3 TGCGCCAGCAGCGAAGGGGGGGAGGTCGACGAGCAGTTCTTC CASSEGGEVDEQFF
TRBJ1-2 TRBD1 once TRBV10-2 TGCGCCAGCAGTGCGACGATGGGACAGATTCTTAACTATGGCTACACCTTC CASSATMGQILNYGYTF
TRBJ2-5 - - TRBV4-2 TGTGCCAGCAGCCAAGATACGGAGACCCAGTACTTC CASSQDTETQYF
TRBJ2-1 - once TRBV13 TGTGCCAGCATCAATCATGCTACCAGACACGATGAGCAGTTCTTC CASINHATRHDEQFF